Each of the 30 T cell receptor beta chains below was sequenced from the same sample in a study of identical twins. TCRdb fed the 5' RACE reads into MiXCR, producing one record per CDR3 protein. The data show 1,800,000 or so distinct CDR3 sequences, with around 33% seen just once and more than 0.25% held by the top ten. Sequencing input: cord blood. The receptors come from a newborn girl in good health.

CDR3 loop: CASSDPGQGANTEAFF. In nucleotides, the CDR3 is TGTGCCAGCAGTGACCCCGGACAGGGGGCGAACACTGAAGCTTTCTTT. The V call is TRBV2, the J call TRBJ1-1; 11 positions match TRBD1. CDR1 and CDR2 from the germline V gene are SNHLY and FYNNEI. Trimming removed 3 bases from V and 1 base from J; junction bases left unmatched: 4. The CDR3 contains 16 residues.

This chain connects TRBV20-1 to TRBJ1-2, with no clear D. Germline CDR1 and CDR2: DFQATT and SNEGSKA (reference sequence). The CDR3 has 13 residues. V was clipped by 1 base and J by 4 bases, with 10 bases between them. This CDR3 is CSARVRAGYGYTF. The CDR3, as DNA: TGCAGTGCTAGAGTGAGGGCAGGCTATGGCTACACCTTC.

At least ten counts were recorded for this clonotype. This chain links TRBV6-2 or TRBV6-3 with TRBJ2-7; D remains unclear. Between the trimmed V and J ends, which lost 8 bases and 4 bases, there was a span of 9 bases. In germline, CDR1 is MNHEY, CDR2 SVGEGT. This CDR3 is 11 amino acids long. The DNA of the CDR3 is TGTGCCAGCGGATTGAATTACGAGCAGTACTTC. This encodes CASGLNYEQYF.

This clonotype showed up just a few times. An end of the junction differs from the germline gene, which may be a read error. This CDR3 is CASSSGGDEQYF. DNA for the CDR3: TGTGCCAGCAGTTCGGGAGGAGACGAGCAGTACTTC. V usage is TRBV5-1 and J usage is TRBJ2-7; 7 nucleotides agree with TRBD2. The CDR3 is 12 amino acids. Looked up from germline, CDR1 is SGHRS and CDR2 is YFSETQ. Full variable domain (rest looked up from reference TRBV5-1 and TRBJ2-7): KAGVTQTPRYLIKTRGQQVTLSCSPISGHRSVSWYQQTPGQGLQFLFEYFSETQRNKGNFPGRFSGRQFSNSRSEMNVSTLELGDSALYLCASSSGGDEQYFGPGTRLTVT.

The chain is built from TRBV9 and TRBJ2-3, with 7 positions matching TRBD2. The CDR3 covers 15 residues. J gave up 6 bases and V 0 bases, and 7 bases lay outside the gene matches. The germline CDR1 and CDR2 sequences are SGDLS and YYNGEE. CDR3 coding DNA: TGTGCCAGCAGCGTAGAAGCGGGAAATCCGGATACGCAGTATTTT. Amino acids: CASSVEAGNPDTQYF.

This clonotype was recorded a few times. V and J are TRBV6-2 or TRBV6-3 and TRBJ2-2; 12 bases are shared with TRBD2. CDR3 length equals 17 residues. V dropped 6 bases and J dropped 5; count of bases not matched to a gene: 10. The germline V gene has CDR1 MNHEY and CDR2 SVGEGT. The CDR3 nucleotides are TGTGCCAGCAGCCTATGGCTAGCGGGAGGGCGTACCGGGGAGCTGTTTTTT. Translation: CASSLWLAGGRTGELFF.

This sequence joins TRBV19 and TRBJ2-7, with D possibly being TRBD2 (6 bases). The CDR3 runs 14 residues. Per germline, CDR1 LNHDA and CDR2 SQIVND (reference sequence). V lost 3 bases, J lost 7 bases, and 16 bases lay in between. CDR3 region: CASSIGGTSNEQYF. CDR3 DNA: TGTGCCAGTAGTATTGGGGGGACCAGCAATGAGCAGTACTTC.

This rearrangement joins TRBV12-3 or TRBV12-4 to TRBJ1-5, with D tentatively TRBD1 (6 bases). Trimming pared 1 base from V and 7 bases from J, leaving 20 bases between. This CDR3 has 17 amino acids. DNA of the CDR3: TGTGCCAGCAGTTTAGTATCGGTGGGGGCAGGGAGGCAGCCCCAGCATTTT. Encoded protein: CASSLVSVGAGRQPQHF.

This clonotype was observed a handful of times. This rearrangement joins TRBV11-1 to TRBJ2-3, with 9 positions matching TRBD1. The J segment lost 5 bases and the V segment lost 8 bases, leaving 29 bases of the junction unmatched. Germline CDR1 reads SGHAT; CDR2 reads FQDESV (reference sequence). CDR3 length: 21 residues. DNA of the CDR3: TGTGCCAGCTCTCTTATTTGGGACAGGGAAAAGAGTGGGCCTAAGGGAGATACGCAGTATTTT. Its translation: CASSLIWDREKSGPKGDTQYF. The full variable domain, completed using reference TRBV11-1 and TRBJ2-3, is EAEVAQSPRYKITEKSQAVAFWCDPISGHATLYWYRQILGQGPELLVQFQDESVVDDSQLPKDRFSAERLKGVDSTLKIQPAELGDSAMYLCASSLIWDREKSGPKGDTQYFGPGTRLTVL.

V gene TRBV4-2 combines with J gene TRBJ2-7, with D unresolved. Germline V gene lookup returns CDR1 LGHNA and CDR2 YNFKEQ. CDR3 length: 15 amino acids. Trimming left V 2 bases short and J 1 base short, with 12 bases between. CDR3 region: CASSQHPKQSYEQYF. CDR3 nucleotide sequence: TGTGCCAGCAGCCAACACCCAAAGCAGTCCTACGAGCAGTACTTC.

V is TRBV7-2 and J is TRBJ2-5, with 12 bases fitting TRBD2. Germline CDR1 is SGHTA and CDR2 is FQGNSA. CDR3 length: 17 amino acids. The V gene end was trimmed by 1 base and the J gene end by 11 bases; junction bases not matched to a gene: 14. CDR3 residues: CASSLGGLAGSYNEQYF. CDR3 nucleotide sequence: TGTGCCAGCAGCTTAGGCGGACTAGCGGGATCATACAATGAGCAGTACTTC.

This clonotype has more than one count but fewer than ten. The V gene is TRBV20-1, the J gene TRBJ2-3; 8 bases agree with TRBD1. Germline-derived CDR1 and CDR2 are DFQATT and SNEGSKA (reference sequence). With 5 bases clipped from V and 0 bases from J, the junction kept 4 bases outside the gene matches. The CDR3 is made up of 14 amino acids. The CDR3 coding sequence is TGCAGTGCTGACAGGGGCGTTAGCACAGATACGCAGTATTTT. Its protein product is CSADRGVSTDTQYF.

This clonotype has ten or more counts. The CDR3, as DNA: TGTGCCAGCAGTTTATTTTCGGGACAACTCTACGAGCAGTACTTC. Amino acid sequence: CASSLFSGQLYEQYF. The chain combines TRBV28 with TRBJ2-7, with D possibly matching TRBD1 (6 bases). With 1 base removed from V and 3 bases from J, the gap between germline ends came to 13 bases. The CDR3 loop spans 15 amino acids. Looked up from germline, CDR1 is MDHEN and CDR2 is SYDVKM.

The V call is TRBV18, the J call TRBJ2-1, with a tentative D call TRBD1 (6 bases). The CDR3 loop spans 15 amino acids. The V end was cut by 6 bases, the J end by 4 bases, with 16 bases between. CDR1 and CDR2 from the germline V gene are KGHSH and LQKENI. The CDR3: CASSSPGVKYNEQFF. In DNA form, the CDR3 reads TGTGCCAGCTCCTCCCCAGGGGTAAAGTACAATGAGCAGTTCTTC.

This clonotype was recorded a few times. The rearrangement joins TRBV20-1 to TRBJ1-1; D may be TRBD1 (5 bases). The CDR3 is 15 residues long. The V end lost 6 bases, the J end lost 0 bases, and 17 bases lay between the germline ends. In germline, CDR1 is DFQATT, CDR2 SNEGSKA (reference sequence). The CDR3 DNA reads as TGCAGTGCCCGAGGGGAGGCCCGCATGAACACTGAAGCTTTCTTT. As protein: CSARGEARMNTEAFF.

The chain employs TRBV10-3 and TRBJ1-4, with D tentatively TRBD1 (5 bases). The CDR3 has 16 residues. Looked up from germline, CDR1 is ENHRY and CDR2 is SYGVKD. Trimming pared 3 bases from V and 0 bases from J, leaving 11 bases between. DNA of the CDR3: TGTGCCATCAGTGAAAGGCAACAGGCAACTAATGAAAAACTGTTTTTT. Its translation: CAISERQQATNEKLFF.

This clonotype came up a few times. The chain employs TRBV28 and TRBJ2-1, with no clear D. The CDR3 has 12 residues. The ends were cut back, 5 bases at V and 5 bases at J, with 7 bases in the middle. Germline assignment: CDR1 MDHEN and CDR2 SYDVKM. CDR3 loop: CASSTLHNEQFF. CDR3 nucleotides: TGTGCCAGCAGTACCCTCCACAATGAGCAGTTCTTC.

The chain carries TRBV18 and TRBJ2-3; D is perhaps TRBD2 (5 bases). The CDR3 spans 15 residues. Germline CDR1 and CDR2: KGHSH and LQKENI. V was cut by 4 bases and J by 5 bases, with 16 bases left in between. CDR3 sequence reads: CASSRYSGIRDTQYF. The DNA for the CDR3 is TGTGCCAGCTCACGCTATTCGGGGATTAGAGATACGCAGTATTTT.

The chain combines TRBV29-1 with TRBJ2-2; 11 bases are a match to TRBD2. Germline V gene lookup returns CDR1 SQVTM and CDR2 ANQGSEA. Trimming removed 0 bases from V and 3 bases from J; junction bases left unmatched: 3. This CDR3 has 16 amino acids. CDR3 nucleotides: TGCAGCGTTGAAGATCGGACTAGCGGGTACACCGGGGAGCTGTTTTTT. Amino acids: CSVEDRTSGYTGELFF.

Ten or more counts support this clonotype. The genes are TRBV6-6 and TRBJ2-7; 8 bases fit TRBD1. Germline CDR1 is MNHNY and CDR2 is SVGAGI (reference sequence). CDR3 length: 12 amino acids. J was trimmed by 6 bases and V by 5 bases; bases with no gene match: 3. The CDR3 spells CASSRTGREQYF. The DNA for the CDR3 is TGTGCCAGCAGTAGGACAGGGCGCGAGCAGTACTTC.

This clonotype was seen only a few times. The rearrangement joins TRBV7-9 to TRBJ1-2, with D possibly being TRBD1 (5 bases). The CDR3 contains 13 residues. Trimming pared 3 bases from V and 6 bases from J, leaving 11 bases between. CDR1 and CDR2 from the germline V gene are SEHNR and FQNEAQ (reference sequence). The CDR3 DNA reads TGTGCCAGCAGCTTGGGGGAATGGGATGGCTACACCTTC. Its translation: CASSLGEWDGYTF.

This clonotype was recorded a few times. The chain has TRBV7-9 and TRBJ1-2; the D gene is possibly TRBD1 (6 bases). The CDR3 is made up of 15 amino acids. Deletions cut 5 bases from V and 3 bases from J, with 16 bases between. From germline, CDR1 is SEHNR and CDR2 FQNEAQ (reference sequence). The CDR3 nucleotides are TGTGCCAGCAGCGAAGCCGGGGGGCAGCACTATGGCTACACCTTC. Translated, it gives CASSEAGGQHYGYTF.

This sequence joins TRBV7-9 and TRBJ2-3, with D maybe TRBD1 (6 bases). Trimming pared 5 bases from V and 1 base from J, leaving 19 bases between. Per the germline V gene, CDR1 is SEHNR and CDR2 is FQNEAQ (reference sequence). The CDR3 length is 17 residues. CDR3 in amino acids: CASSPLKVGARTDTQYF. In DNA, the CDR3 is TGTGCCAGCAGCCCTCTTAAGGTGGGGGCGCGCACAGATACGCAGTATTTT.

This clonotype was recorded a few times. CDR3 sequence reads: CASRRLAGHDEQFF. DNA of the CDR3: TGTGCCAGCAGGCGACTAGCGGGCCATGATGAGCAGTTCTTC. This rearrangement joins TRBV6-6 to TRBJ2-1, with 10 bases matching TRBD2. Trimming at V came to 6 bases and at J to 8 bases, leaving 7 bases not matched to a gene. From germline, CDR1 is MNHNY and CDR2 SVGAGI (reference sequence). The CDR3 covers 14 residues.

The gene calls are TRBV5-1 and TRBJ1-1, with D possibly being TRBD1 (6 bases). Germline V lookup: CDR1 SGHRS, CDR2 YFSETQ. The V and J ends lost 4 bases and 5 bases respectively, with 18 bases between them. The CDR3 is 15 residues long. The CDR3: CASSPEGRQGTEAFF. CDR3 sequence (DNA): TGCGCCAGCAGCCCCGAGGGACGTCAGGGGACTGAAGCTTTCTTT.

The chain has TRBV12-3 or TRBV12-4 and TRBJ2-3, with TRBD2 as a possible D gene (5 bases). The CDR3 length is 15 residues. Deletions cut 1 base from V and 6 bases from J, with 14 bases between. CDR3 in DNA: TGTGCCAGCAGTTTAGAACTCGGGGAGTCCGATACGCAGTATTTT. Amino acids: CASSLELGESDTQYF.

This chain connects TRBV20-1 to TRBJ2-4, with 9 bases identical to TRBD2. This CDR3 is built from 12 residues. After removal of 8 bases from V and 1 base from J, the junction contained 0 bases not matched to a gene. Germline loops: CDR1 DFQATT, CDR2 SNEGSKA (reference sequence). CDR3 loop: CSSGRAKNIQYF. Written as DNA, the CDR3 is TGCAGTAGCGGGAGGGCCAAAAACATTCAGTACTTC.

This clonotype was observed a few times. This chain uses TRBV4-1 with TRBJ1-2; weak D call: TRBD1 (6 bases). Looked up from germline, CDR1 is MGHRA and CDR2 is YSYEKL. CDR3 length equals 14 residues. V lost 0 bases, J lost 9 bases, and 14 bases lay in between. The CDR3 loop is CASSQEGGARSYTF. CDR3 DNA: TGCGCCAGCAGCCAAGAAGGGGGGGCTAGGAGCTACACCTTC.

This clonotype has only a few counts. The chain combines TRBV27 with TRBJ2-7, with TRBD2 as a possible D gene (6 bases). The ends were cut back, 5 bases at V and 5 bases at J, with 16 bases in the middle. Germline assignment: CDR1 MNHEY and CDR2 SMNVEV (reference sequence). The CDR3 has 14 residues. CDR3 region: CASSPRLGWNEQYF. DNA of the CDR3: TGTGCCAGCAGTCCCCGACTAGGTTGGAACGAGCAGTACTTC.

The rearrangement joins TRBV2 to TRBJ2-1, with 14 nucleotides matching TRBD2. From germline, CDR1 is SNHLY and CDR2 FYNNEI. The ends lost 6 bases at V and 10 bases at J; junction bases unmatched: 8. The length of the CDR3 is 15 residues. This CDR3 reads CASSETSGRGYEQFF. For the CDR3, the DNA is TGTGCCAGCAGCGAGACTAGCGGGAGGGGTTACGAGCAGTTCTTC.